This T cell receptor beta chain was identified in a study of CD8 T cells in Susac syndrome (dated by TCRdb to between 2017 and 2020). Some background on the complete study: Of the Susac syndrome patients who were sequenced, under 10 were in clinical remission while six had clinically active disease. At blood withdrawal, Susac syndrome patients were therapy-naive, treated with corticosteroids (with IVIg additionally given to some), or treated with IVIg alone. Repertoire sequencing was used to test whether CD8+ T cell activation and differentiation in Susac syndrome was antigen driven. CD8+ T cell repertoire clonality was compared between about 12 healthy donors, roughly 14 Susac syndrome patients and around 15 multiple sclerosis patients.

On this clonotype itself: The specificity of this receptor is unknown. Base qualities are not recorded, but no much larger clone differs from it by a single base.

High-throughput TCR beta sequencing profiled peripheral blood CD8+ and CD4+ T cells from healthy donors, Susac syndrome patients and multiple sclerosis patients. Recently defined diagnostic criteria for definite or probable disease were met by the Susac syndrome patients. Bulk CD8+ and CD4+ T cells were purified by magnetic negative isolation, whereas CD8+ TEMRA cells were enriched by FACS. Blood was drawn into EDTA tubes, processed within 24 hours, and PBMCs were isolated by density gradient centrifugation. PBMCs destined for TCR sequencing were cryopreserved in liquid nitrogen and later thawed in a 37 °C water bath. A purity of at least 90% was achieved for sorted or isolated CD4+, CD8+ and CD8+ TEMRA cells. What the study reported, not specific to this receptor: CD8+ repertoires in Susac syndrome showed clonal expansion, which was highest in CD8+ TEMRA cells and was greater in clinically active patients than in remitting patients. The TCR sequencing and HLA analysis was acknowledged to have included a relatively small number of individuals. Looking at Susac-specific public clones, the researchers identified approximately 15 in the total CD8+ repertoire and roughly five in the CD8+ TEMRA repertoire.

Reading from cysteine to phenylalanine, the CDR3 counts 14 amino acids. Only the CDR3 region is kept as DNA, spanning 42 bases read in frame from base 1. V is cut back by 5 bases and J by 1 base, with 5 bases in the junction unmatched. CDR1 and CDR2 were assigned from the germline V gene (reference sequence) as DFQATT and SNEGSKA. RNA was extracted using the RNeasy kit, and roughly 0.5 to 1 microgram was reverse transcribed with random hexamers. TCR beta CDR3 regions were amplified with the immunoSEQ multiplex PCR assay covering 54 Vbeta and 13 Jbeta segments. PCR amplification bias was corrected by using a synthetic template baseline for primer optimization and computational correction. For the original study's pipeline: Only productive sequences were kept, with reads annotated to V, D and J genes according to IMGT and analyzed in immunoSEQ Analyzer. Clonality was computed as one minus Shannon entropy normalized by log2 of the number of productive unique sequences. Public and private clones were assessed among the 100 most prevalent clones of each patient and control. A clone was defined as Susac-specific if it was absent from the healthy and MS cohorts, from about a thousand published viral clones and from other ImmuneACCESS disease sequences. The public reads were reprocessed in TCRdb via fastp at Q25 and MiXCR, keeping in-frame beta chains. CDR3 protein sequences are deduplicated, and each keeps its most common genes and DNA. The V and J calls follow TCRdb's processing rather than the paper's. Across this sample there are roughly 190,000 distinct CDR3 sequences, with approximately 95% seen only once. The biggest ten clones account for approximately 0.16% of the sample.

The rearranged chain carries TRBV20-1 and TRBJ1-1; TRBD1 lines up with 9 middle nucleotides. Sequenced input: CD8+ T cells from PBMCs. The receptor was derived from a human donor with Susac syndrome. The CDR3 region: CSAPRDRENTEAFF. The sequenced DNA is TGCAGTGCTCCTCGGGACAGGGAGAACACTGAAGCTTTCTTT.